Below are 32 T cell receptor beta chains sequenced from a single sample in a study of CD8+CD57+ T cells in acquired aplastic anemia. Patients sequenced had flow cytometry evidence of CD8+CD57+ cell expansion. For CDR3 and TCR beta VDJ profiling, genomic DNA was the template used. TCRdb fed the reads into MiXCR, producing one record per CDR3 protein. This sample has fewer than 250,000 distinct CDR3 sequences, with 45% to 50% found just once. The specimen sequenced was sorted CD4+, CD8+, or CD8+CD57+ T cells (not recorded which) from PBMCs. These receptors were taken from a human donor with aplastic anemia.

This clonotype was counted only a few times. It may be a read error: a sequence one base away is much more abundant. J is TRBJ2-7 and V is TRBV27; the match to TRBD1 covers 7 bases. This CDR3 contains 14 residues. The V and J ends lost 7 bases and 2 bases, in that order; junction bases with no gene match: 8. CDR1 is MNHEY, CDR2 SMNVEV, per germline (reference sequence). The CDR3 coding sequence is TGTGCCAGCACTTCCGGGACAGAGACCTACGAGCAGTACTTC. It codes for CASTSGTETYEQYF.

This clonotype was counted only a few times. J is TRBJ2-7 and V is TRBV7-6, with 7 bases lining up with TRBD1. This CDR3 contains 13 residues. The ends lost 3 bases at V and 3 bases at J; junction bases unmatched: 2. Germline V lookup: CDR1 SGHVS, CDR2 FNYEAQ. CDR3 DNA sequence: TGTGCCAGCAGCTTTGACAGGGACTACGAGCAGTACTTC. The encoded protein is CASSFDRDYEQYF.

This clonotype has at least ten counts. The chain uses TRBV19 and TRBJ2-7, with D maybe TRBD1 (5 bases). Per germline, CDR1 LNHDA and CDR2 SQIVND (reference sequence). V was trimmed by 6 bases and J by 1 base, leaving 19 bases between them. The length of the CDR3 is 16 residues. The CDR3 here is CASRGASRDRSYEQYF. CDR3 sequence (DNA): TGTGCCAGTAGAGGGGCAAGCAGGGATAGGTCCTACGAGCAGTACTTC.

This clonotype came up once. J is TRBJ2-7 and V is TRBV19; D perhaps matches TRBD2 (5 bases). The CDR3 has 15 amino acids. From germline, CDR1 is LNHDA and CDR2 SQIVND (reference sequence). The V end lost 5 bases, the J end lost 2 bases, and 16 bases lay between the germline ends. CDR3 loop: CASSPGRGLTYEQYF. The DNA for the CDR3 is TGTGCCAGTAGTCCCGGACGGGGTTTAACCTACGAGCAGTACTTC.

The chain is built from TRBV12-3 or TRBV12-4 and TRBJ2-3; D unresolved. The CDR3 has 12 residues. Trimming shortened V by 6 bases and J by 4 bases, and 8 bases separated the two germline ends. This CDR3 reads CASSPRPDTQYF. CDR3 nucleotides: TGTGCCAGCAGCCCCCGTCCAGATACGCAGTATTTT.

The J gene is TRBJ2-1, the V gene TRBV29-1, with a tentative D call TRBD2 (7 bases). CDR1 and CDR2 from the germline V gene are SQVTM and ANQGSEA. Trimming removed 3 bases from V and 9 bases from J, with 15 bases in between. This CDR3 comprises 13 residues. The CDR3 is CSVDERGGFEQFF. The CDR3 DNA follows: TGCAGCGTTGACGAGAGGGGGGGCTTTGAGCAGTTCTTC.

This clonotype was seen only once. Its ends do not fully match the called genes, so a read error is possible. The chain employs TRBV5-1 and TRBJ2-7; D uncertain. The CDR3 is 11 residues long. Germline values: CDR1 SGHRS, CDR2 YFSETQ. The CDR3 region is CAFLSTDEQYF. In DNA, the CDR3 is TGTGCCTTCCTGTCGACGGACGAGCAGTACTTC.

This clonotype was seen many times. The rearrangement uses TRBV12-3 or TRBV12-4 and TRBJ2-7; D possibly corresponds to TRBD2 (5 bases). CDR3 length: 14 amino acids. V was trimmed by 6 bases and J by 4 bases, leaving 16 bases between them. The CDR3 DNA reads TGTGCCAGCAGATTACGGGGAGAAGGGTACGAGCAGTACTTC. As protein: CASRLRGEGYEQYF.

V gene TRBV5-1 combines with J gene TRBJ1-4; D gene ambiguous. The length of the CDR3 is 14 residues. Germline V gene sequence: CDR1 SGHRS, CDR2 YFSETQ. V lost 1 base and J 0 bases, leaving 4 bases between the germline ends. The CDR3 is CASSLTSTNEKLFF. The CDR3 nucleotides read TGCGCCAGCAGCTTGACCTCAACTAATGAAAAACTGTTTTTT.

In its sample, this clonotype was seen once. The chain combines TRBV20-1 with TRBJ1-5; no reliable D call. Germline values: CDR1 DFQATT, CDR2 SNEGSKA (reference sequence). CDR3 length: 15 residues. Trimming removed 7 bases from V and 2 bases from J, with 18 bases in between. CDR3 amino acids: CSETRTRNGNQPQHF. For the CDR3, the DNA is TGCAGTGAAACGAGGACCCGCAACGGCAATCAGCCCCAGCATTTT.

Many counts were recorded for this clonotype. The CDR3 reads CATSSRDRGGDEQFF. CDR3 coding DNA: TGTGCCACCAGCTCCCGGGACAGGGGAGGAGATGAGCAGTTCTTC. The chain joins TRBV15 to TRBJ2-1, with 10 bases matching TRBD1. V was pared by 5 bases and J by 8 bases, with 9 bases of the junction left unmatched. There are 15 residues in the CDR3. Germline CDR1 is LNHNV and CDR2 is YYDKDF (reference sequence).

A single count supports this clonotype. CDR3 DNA: TGCGCCAGCAGCTTGGTCTCAGGGGGACCAACAAGAGGCTACACCTTC. Translated: CASSLVSGGPTRGYTF. The chain uses TRBV5-1 and TRBJ1-2, with TRBD1 matching 7 bases. There are 16 residues in the CDR3. J gave up 8 bases and V 0 bases, and 13 bases lay outside the gene matches. The germline gives CDR1 SGHRS, CDR2 YFSETQ.

This clonotype has just a few counts. This chain connects TRBV30 to TRBJ2-5; D unclear. The V gene lost 0 bases and the J gene lost 4 bases, with 12 bases spanning the gap. Germline V gene sequence: CDR1 GTSNPN, CDR2 SVGIG (reference sequence). This CDR3 is built from 14 residues. CDR3 residues: CAWSVLGLAETQYF. CDR3 nucleotides: TGTGCCTGGAGTGTCCTAGGGCTTGCAGAGACCCAGTACTTC.

The chain uses TRBV15 and TRBJ2-1; no definite D call. Germline lookup yields CDR1 LNHNV and CDR2 YYDKDF (reference sequence). V lost 0 bases to trimming and J lost 10 bases, with 10 bases between them. The CDR3 spans 13 residues. The CDR3 sequence: CATSRDGQLEQFF. The CDR3 DNA is TGTGCCACCAGCAGAGATGGGCAGCTAGAGCAGTTCTTC. Full variable domain (outside the CDR3, taken from reference TRBV15 and TRBJ2-1): DAMVIQNPRYQVTQFGKPVTLSCSQTLNHNVMYWYQQKSSQAPKLLFHYYDKDFNNEADTPDNFQSRRPNTSFCFLDIRSPGLGDTAMYLCATSRDGQLEQFFGPGTRLTVL.

This clonotype was seen a few times. V gene TRBV5-1 combines with J gene TRBJ2-2; TRBD1 aligns across 8 bases. Per germline, CDR1 SGHRS and CDR2 YFSETQ. This CDR3 spans 16 amino acids. With 1 base clipped from V and 1 base from J, the junction kept 3 bases outside the gene matches. CDR3 in amino acids: CASSLLGQGNTGELFF. The CDR3 DNA is TGCGCCAGCAGCTTGTTAGGACAGGGGAACACCGGGGAGCTGTTTTTT. The whole variable domain, remainder taken from reference TRBV5-1 and TRBJ2-2, is KAGVTQTPRYLIKTRGQQVTLSCSPISGHRSVSWYQQTPGQGLQFLFEYFSETQRNKGNFPGRFSGRQFSNSRSEMNVSTLELGDSALYLCASSLLGQGNTGELFFGEGSRLTVL.

V usage is TRBV19 and J usage is TRBJ2-7, with D perhaps TRBD2 (6 bases). The ends were cut back, 3 bases at V and 7 bases at J, with 13 bases in the middle. The CDR3 extends over 13 amino acids. Germline values: CDR1 LNHDA, CDR2 SQIVND (reference sequence). The CDR3 DNA sequence: TGTGCCAGTAGTATCGGAGGGTTGCGAGAGCAGTACTTC. The encoded protein is CASSIGGLREQYF.

Ten or more counts support this clonotype. The chain uses TRBV25-1 and TRBJ2-7, with a weak D call TRBD2 (6 bases). Trimming left V 3 bases short and J 0 bases short, with 15 bases between. Germline CDR1 MGHDK, CDR2 SYGVNS. The CDR3 length is 16 residues. The CDR3 here is CASSDRRDVSSYEQYF. The DNA of the CDR3 is TGTGCCAGCAGTGACCGGCGGGACGTCAGCTCCTACGAGCAGTACTTC.

This chain uses TRBV4-2 with TRBJ2-3, with D perhaps TRBD1 or TRBD2 (6 bases each). Germline V gives CDR1 LGHNA, CDR2 YNFKEQ. The CDR3 loop spans 15 amino acids. Deletions cut 4 bases from V and 4 bases from J, with 15 bases between. The CDR3 loop reads CASSPEVGGPDTQYF. The CDR3 coding sequence is TGTGCCAGCAGCCCAGAAGTGGGGGGCCCAGATACGCAGTATTTT.

This clonotype was seen many times. V gene TRBV6-2 or TRBV6-3 combines with J gene TRBJ2-7, with 8 bases fitting TRBD2. The CDR3 totals 14 residues. Per the germline V gene, CDR1 is MNHEY and CDR2 is SVGEGT. Unmatched junction bases numbered 5, after V lost 2 bases and J lost 5 bases. The CDR3 loop is CASSYPGLVNEQYF. In DNA, the CDR3 is TGTGCCAGCAGTTACCCGGGACTAGTCAACGAGCAGTACTTC.

The chain uses TRBV5-6 and TRBJ2-1, with 8 bases aligning to TRBD1. The CDR3 has 14 residues. After removal of 4 bases from V and 3 bases from J, the junction contained 3 bases not matched to a gene. CDR1 SGHDT and CDR2 YYEEEE come from the germline V gene. The CDR3 region is CASSQGQGYNEQFF. CDR3 nucleotides: TGTGCCAGCAGCCAAGGACAGGGCTACAATGAGCAGTTCTTC. Full variable domain (rest looked up from reference TRBV5-6 and TRBJ2-1): DAGVTQSPTHLIKTRGQQVTLRCSPKSGHDTVSWYQQALGQGPQFIFQYYEEEERQRGNFPDRFSGHQFPNYSSELNVNALLLGDSALYLCASSQGQGYNEQFFGPGTRLTVL.

This clonotype was detected many times. The chain is built from TRBV11-2 and TRBJ1-2; D perhaps matches TRBD1 (6 bases). In germline, CDR1 is SGHAT, CDR2 FQNNGV. Trimming took 4 bases from V and 5 from J, leaving 23 bases between them. CDR3 size: 17 residues. CDR3 loop: CASSSRQEWACSYGYTF. CDR3 DNA sequence: TGTGCCAGCAGCTCCCGACAGGAATGGGCATGCTCATATGGCTACACCTTC.

This clonotype was seen at least ten times. This rearrangement joins TRBV10-2 to TRBJ2-3; 11 bases map to TRBD1. Trimming removed 2 bases from V and 4 bases from J; junction bases left unmatched: 5. The CDR3 length is 16 residues. Germline-derived CDR1 and CDR2 are WSHSY and SAAADI. The DNA for the CDR3 is TGCGCCAGCAGTGAGCGGGGGACAGGGGGAGCAGATACGCAGTATTTT. Translating it yields CASSERGTGGADTQYF.

The table lists this clonotype with many counts. The chain joins TRBV5-6 to TRBJ2-1, with TRBD2 identical over 9 bases. The germline CDR1 and CDR2 sequences are SGHDT and YYEEEE. The V segment lost 4 bases and the J segment 5 bases; nucleotides outside the gene matches: 10. The CDR3 is 16 amino acids. The CDR3 DNA reads TGTGCCAGCAGCCTGGTCGGGACTAGCCTACACAATGAGCAGTTCTTC. Protein product: CASSLVGTSLHNEQFF.

At least ten counts were recorded for this clonotype. The chain combines TRBV6-6 with TRBJ1-1; TRBD1 might be the D (5 bases). The CDR3 has 14 residues. Germline V gives CDR1 MNHNY, CDR2 SVGAGI (reference sequence). V lost 2 bases and J 1 base, leaving 8 bases between the germline ends. The CDR3 spells CASSYTGQNTEAFF. CDR3 nucleotide sequence: TGTGCCAGCAGTTACACAGGACAGAACACTGAAGCTTTCTTT.

The gene calls are TRBV6-2 or TRBV6-3 and TRBJ1-3; possible D gene TRBD1, 6 bases. Germline CDR1 and CDR2: MNHEY and SVGEGT. There are 15 residues in the CDR3. The V and J ends lost 2 bases and 3 bases respectively, with 11 bases between them. CDR3 protein: CASSYRGQVGNTIYF. CDR3 in DNA: TGTGCCAGCAGTTACCGGGGGCAGGTTGGAAACACCATATATTTT.

The V and J genes are TRBV15 and TRBJ2-5; D is perhaps TRBD2 (6 bases). The CDR3 runs to 15 residues. V lost 3 bases to trimming and J lost 2 bases, with 13 bases between them. Germline V lookup: CDR1 LNHNV, CDR2 YYDKDF (reference sequence). The CDR3 region is CATSRKRRGQETQYF. The CDR3 nucleotides are TGTGCCACCAGCAGGAAGCGTCGGGGGCAAGAGACCCAGTACTTC.

In this sample, this clonotype turned up many times. The CDR3 is CASRDSPNTEAFF. CDR3 in DNA: TGTGCCAGCCGAGACAGTCCGAACACTGAAGCTTTCTTT. This chain links TRBV5-8 with TRBJ1-1, with a tentative D call TRBD1 (5 bases). The CDR3 runs to 13 residues. V dropped 7 bases and J dropped 1 base, with 11 bases sitting between them. Germline lookup yields CDR1 SGHTS and CDR2 YDEGEE.

The chain is built from TRBV14 and TRBJ1-2; D call uncertain. The CDR3 runs 15 residues. Trimming removed 2 bases at V and 6 bases at J, with 16 bases between. Germline V gene lookup returns CDR1 SGHDN and CDR2 FVKESK. The CDR3 region has the DNA TGTGCCAGCAGCCAAAGTAACAGCAGTGAGGATGGCTACACCTTC. Protein: CASSQSNSSEDGYTF. Full variable domain (outside the CDR3, taken from reference TRBV14 and TRBJ1-2): EAGVTQFPSHSVIEKGQTVTLRCDPISGHDNLYWYRRVMGKEIKFLLHFVKESKQDESGMPNNRFLAERTGGTYSTLKVQPAELEDSGVYFCASSQSNSSEDGYTFGSGTRLTVV.

This rearrangement joins TRBV20-1 to TRBJ2-1, with 12 bases matching TRBD2. The V gene's germline CDR1 is DFQATT and CDR2 SNEGSKA (reference sequence). Trimming took 0 bases from V and 9 from J; bases not matched to a gene: 6. This CDR3 comprises 15 residues. The CDR3 DNA is TGCAGTGCTAGAGATGAGACTAGCGGGAGCTCTGAGCAGTTCTTC. Protein product: CSARDETSGSSEQFF.

Ten or more counts support this clonotype. The rearrangement joins TRBV6-2 or TRBV6-3 to TRBJ2-3; D not resolved. The V gene's germline CDR1 is MNHEY and CDR2 SVGEGT. Between the trimmed V and J ends, which lost 7 bases and 1 base, there was a span of 12 bases. The CDR3 runs 14 residues. CDR3 nucleotide sequence: TGTGCCAGCACTAGAGGCGTCGGCACAGATACGCAGTATTTT. It translates to CASTRGVGTDTQYF.

This clonotype was recorded at least ten times. The junction and the germline gene differ at one end; a read error may be behind it. The chain carries TRBV5-8 and TRBJ2-1; no clear D. This CDR3 spans 12 amino acids. From germline, CDR1 is SGHTS and CDR2 YDEGEE. The CDR3 is CASTGSFNEQFF. As DNA, the CDR3 is TGTGCCAGTACCGGCTCCTTCAATGAGCAGTTCTTC.

This clonotype was seen a few times. The V and J genes are TRBV7-6 and TRBJ1-2; TRBD1 aligns across 9 bases. This CDR3 has 16 amino acids. V shed 3 bases, J shed 0 bases, and the junction held 5 bases outside the gene matches. The germline V gene has CDR1 SGHVS and CDR2 FNYEAQ. The CDR3 nucleotides read TGTGCCAGCAGCTTCGGGACAGGGCGATCTAACTATGGCTACACCTTC. It specifies CASSFGTGRSNYGYTF.